The 24 T cell receptor beta chains presented below share a single source sample, sequenced in a study of T cell repertoires in cytomegalovirus infection. TCRdb redid the calling of the reads with MiXCR, one entry per CDR3 protein. This table holds approximately 70,000 distinct CDR3 sequences, 4% found once. Sequenced: PBMCs. The origin of the receptors is a human donor in good health (CMV status not recorded). Some clones in this sample may be carry-over from other donors' samples.

In this sample, this clonotype turned up many times. The chain links TRBV11-2 to TRBJ2-3; the D is unclear. The CDR3 extends over 11 amino acids. Germline CDR1 and CDR2: SGHAT and FQNNGV. Trimming left V 5 bases short and J 5 bases short, with 5 bases between. CDR3 bases: TGTGCCAGCAGCCTCCAAGATACGCAGTATTTT. Amino acids: CASSLQDTQYF.

This clonotype has at least ten counts. The chain joins TRBV7-6 to TRBJ2-2; the D is unclear. Germline V CDR1 and CDR2: SGHVS, FNYEAQ. The V gene lost 6 bases and the J gene lost 0 bases, with 14 bases spanning the gap. This CDR3 is built from 16 residues. CDR3 loop: CASRPLKNSNTGELFF. DNA of the CDR3: TGTGCCAGCAGGCCACTCAAGAATTCGAACACCGGGGAGCTGTTTTTT.

In this sample, this clonotype turned up many times. The chain couples TRBV11-2 to TRBJ2-1; maybe TRBD1 (6 bases). CDR1 and CDR2 from the germline V gene are SGHAT and FQNNGV. Trimming removed 5 bases from V and 7 bases from J, with 18 bases in between. The CDR3 is made up of 15 amino acids. CDR3 sequence: CASSGQGWRINEQFF. The CDR3 DNA reads as TGTGCCAGCAGCGGCCAGGGGTGGAGAATAAATGAGCAGTTCTTC.

This clonotype has at least ten counts. The chain is built from TRBV7-8 and TRBJ1-5, with D perhaps TRBD1 (5 bases). V was shortened by 2 bases and J by 3 bases, with 11 bases between the two germline ends. The CDR3 runs 15 residues. The germline gives CDR1 SGHVS, CDR2 FQNEAQ. DNA for the CDR3: TGTGCCAGCAGCTTACGGGGGGGGACCAATCAGCCCCAGCATTTT. Encoded protein: CASSLRGGTNQPQHF.

This clonotype was seen repeatedly, ten times or more. The chain links TRBV7-2 to TRBJ2-1; 8 nucleotides match TRBD2. Germline CDR1 is SGHTA and CDR2 is FQGNSA. V was pared by 2 bases and J by 6 bases, with 6 bases of the junction left unmatched. The CDR3 sequence is 15 residues long. The CDR3 nucleotides are TGTGCCAGCAGCTTATTAGCGGGGCCCGGCAATGAGCAGTTCTTC. It is translated as CASSLLAGPGNEQFF.

This clonotype was detected many times. V usage is TRBV7-2 and J usage is TRBJ1-3; a possible D gene is TRBD1 (5 bases). This CDR3 region has 18 residues. The germline gives CDR1 SGHTA, CDR2 FQGNSA. Trimming cost V 5 bases and J 0 bases, with 20 bases left between them. The CDR3 sequence is CASSPPALGGSSGNTIYF. Here the CDR3 DNA reads TGTGCCAGCAGCCCCCCGGCCCTCGGGGGAAGCTCTGGAAACACCATATATTTT.

Many counts were recorded for this clonotype. This rearrangement joins TRBV7-8 to TRBJ1-1; 8 nucleotides agree with TRBD1. CDR3 length: 15 amino acids. The germline gives CDR1 SGHVS, CDR2 FQNEAQ. V lost 0 bases, J lost 6 bases, and 6 bases stayed unmatched. CDR3 nucleotides: TGTGCCAGCAGCTTAGCCGGACAGGGAAGGGCTGAAGCTTTCTTT. It is translated as CASSLAGQGRAEAFF.

This clonotype was seen ten or more times. V usage is TRBV7-6 and J usage is TRBJ1-6, with D uncertain. Trimming shortened V by 1 base and J by 8 bases, and 6 bases separated the two germline ends. Germline V gene data show CDR1 as SGHVS and CDR2 as FNYEAQ. The CDR3 covers 13 residues. In nucleotides, the CDR3 is TGTGCCAGCAGCTTAGATCCTGATTCACCCCTCCACTTT. Amino acid sequence: CASSLDPDSPLHF.

This clonotype occurred many times. The junction shows a germline mismatch at one end, possibly a read error. This chain joins TRBV5-4 and TRBJ2-7, with 11 bases that match TRBD2. CDR3 length: 14 amino acids. Germline CDR1 reads SGHNT; CDR2 reads YYREEE (reference sequence). The CDR3 sequence is CASSSSGRTSELNF. The DNA for the CDR3 is TGTGCCAGCAGCTCTAGCGGGAGGACCTCCGAATTAAACTTC.

This clonotype has ten or more counts. This chain connects TRBV7-2 to TRBJ2-7; weak D call: TRBD2 (5 bases). The CDR3 totals 15 residues. In germline, CDR1 is SGHTA, CDR2 FQGNSA. V dropped 1 base and J dropped 4 bases, with 14 bases sitting between them. CDR3 region: CASSLGVGVPYEQYF. The CDR3 DNA sequence: TGTGCCAGCAGCTTAGGGGTGGGAGTCCCTTACGAGCAGTACTTC.

This clonotype has ten or more counts. J is TRBJ2-3 and V is TRBV5-4, with D possibly matching TRBD1 (6 bases). Germline V lookup: CDR1 SGHNT, CDR2 YYREEE (reference sequence). This CDR3 region has 16 residues. Trimming pared 3 bases from V and 6 bases from J, leaving 20 bases between. CDR3 bases: TGTGCCAGCAGCTCTGGCCAGGGGAATCGTGTCGATACGCAGTATTTT. Translation: CASSSGQGNRVDTQYF.

The table lists this clonotype with many counts. This chain uses TRBV28 with TRBJ1-1, with TRBD1 matching over 7 bases. V lost 10 bases, J lost 0 bases, and 5 bases stayed unmatched. The CDR3 has 13 residues. CDR1 and CDR2 from the germline V gene are MDHEN and SYDVKM. The CDR3 region is CATEQGMNTEAFF. Written as DNA, the CDR3 is TGTGCCACCGAACAGGGGATGAACACTGAAGCTTTCTTT. Together with reference TRBV28 and TRBJ1-1, the CDR3 gives the full variable domain: DVKVTQSSRYLVKRTGEKVFLECVQDMDHENMFWYRQDPGLGLRLIYFSYDVKMKEKGDIPEGYSVSREKKERFSLILESASTNQTSMYLCATEQGMNTEAFFGQGTRLTVV.

This clonotype was seen repeatedly, ten times or more. CDR3 loop: CASSLEAQGVEKLFF. The CDR3 DNA follows: TGCGCCAGCAGCTTGGAAGCGCAGGGAGTGGAAAAACTGTTTTTT. This sequence joins TRBV5-1 and TRBJ1-4, with D perhaps TRBD1 (5 bases). V lost 0 bases to trimming and J lost 8 bases, with 14 bases between them. Germline V gene data show CDR1 as SGHRS and CDR2 as YFSETQ. CDR3 length: 15 residues.

Ten or more counts support this clonotype. V usage is TRBV28 and J usage is TRBJ2-7; 7 nucleotides agree with TRBD2. V dropped 7 bases and J dropped 0; count of bases not matched to a gene: 6. This CDR3 has 14 residues. In germline, CDR1 is MDHEN, CDR2 SYDVKM. The CDR3 region has the DNA TGTGCCAGCAACCGGGGCGGGAGCTCCTACGAGCAGTACTTC. Protein product: CASNRGGSSYEQYF.

This clonotype was counted many times. The J gene is TRBJ2-7, the V gene TRBV27; maybe TRBD2 (6 bases). Trimming took 5 bases from V and 3 from J, leaving 11 bases between them. CDR3 length: 13 amino acids. The germline gives CDR1 MNHEY, CDR2 SMNVEV (reference sequence). CDR3 sequence reads: CASSAGFNYEQYF. The DNA of the CDR3 is TGTGCCAGCAGTGCGGGATTCAACTACGAGCAGTACTTC.

This clonotype was counted at least ten times. V usage is TRBV7-2 and J usage is TRBJ2-5, with 9 bases lining up with TRBD2. J gave up 5 bases and V 3 bases, and 7 bases lay outside the gene matches. Germline V CDR1 and CDR2: SGHTA, FQGNSA. CDR3 length: 15 amino acids. CDR3 nucleotide sequence: TGTGCCAGCAGCTTCGGGACTAGCATTAGGGAGACCCAGTACTTC. Its translation is CASSFGTSIRETQYF.

This clonotype was picked up many times. The V gene is TRBV6-8, the J gene TRBJ1-6; tentatively, D is TRBD1 (6 bases). The germline V and J ends were trimmed by 4 bases and 10 bases, with 11 bases remaining between them. The germline gives CDR1 MNHGY, CDR2 SAAAGT. The CDR3 sequence is 13 residues long. The CDR3 sequence is CASSWTVGSPLHF. The CDR3, as DNA: TGTGCCAGCAGTTGGACAGTAGGGTCACCCCTCCACTTT.

This clonotype was seen many times. The rearrangement joins TRBV7-8 to TRBJ2-1, with 7 bases aligning to TRBD1. This CDR3 has 14 residues. Germline lookup yields CDR1 SGHVS and CDR2 FQNEAQ. The V segment lost 5 bases and the J segment 5 bases; nucleotides outside the gene matches: 6. CDR3: CASSPTGIHNEQFF. CDR3 nucleotides: TGTGCCAGCAGCCCGACAGGGATCCACAATGAGCAGTTCTTC.

Ten or more counts support this clonotype. V is TRBV7-2 and J is TRBJ2-7, with 9 bases aligning to TRBD2. The CDR3 consists of 17 residues. Germline trimming cut 1 base from V and 3 bases from J; bases unmatched to any gene: 10. The germline V gene encodes CDR1 SGHTA and CDR2 FQGNSA. In nucleotides, the CDR3 is TGTGCCAGCAGCTTAGGGTTGGGCGCGGGGGGGATCTACGAGCAGTACTTC. Residues: CASSLGLGAGGIYEQYF.

This clonotype was detected many times. The V and J genes are TRBV7-2 and TRBJ2-2; D gene ambiguous. This CDR3 is 14 amino acids long. Germline values: CDR1 SGHTA, CDR2 FQGNSA. V lost 1 base to trimming and J lost 1 base, with 4 bases between them. CDR3 sequence (DNA): TGTGCCAGCAGCTTAGACATGAACACCGGGGAGCTGTTTTTT. Its translation: CASSLDMNTGELFF.

This clonotype has ten or more counts. The rearrangement uses TRBV20-1 and TRBJ1-1; TRBD1 might be the D (5 bases). With 6 bases removed from V and 1 base from J, the gap between germline ends came to 9 bases. The CDR3 is 12 amino acids. Germline V gene data show CDR1 as DFQATT and CDR2 as SNEGSKA (reference sequence). CDR3 DNA sequence: TGCAGTGCGACGGGGGGGAACACTGAAGCTTTCTTT. Its protein is CSATGGNTEAFF.

This clonotype was seen repeatedly, ten times or more. The V and J genes are TRBV19 and TRBJ2-2; maybe TRBD1 (6 bases). V gave up 7 bases and J gave up 6 bases, with 15 bases separating them. The germline CDR1 and CDR2 sequences are LNHDA and SQIVND (reference sequence). The CDR3 is 14 residues long. Written as DNA, the CDR3 is TGTGCCAGTATTTCAGGGGTTTACGCCGGGGAGCTGTTTTTT. Amino acids: CASISGVYAGELFF.

This clonotype showed up many times. The V call is TRBV7-4, the J call TRBJ2-1; 10 bases are a match to TRBD1. The CDR3 is made up of 12 amino acids. Germline V gives CDR1 SGHVT, CDR2 SQSDAQ. The trim removed 3 bases at V and 14 bases at J, leaving 4 bases unmatched. The CDR3 coding sequence is TGTGCCAGCAGCTTCCCCGGGACAGGGGAGTTCTTC. It specifies CASSFPGTGEFF.

This clonotype occurred many times. CDR3 bases: TGTGCCAGCAGCTTAGGGGTCCCCCCGAGCACCATATATTTT. Translation gives CASSLGVPPSTIYF. The J gene is TRBJ1-3, the V gene TRBV7-2; no definite D call. With 1 base removed from V and 9 bases from J, the gap between germline ends came to 13 bases. The CDR3 sequence is 14 residues long. In germline, CDR1 is SGHTA, CDR2 FQGNSA.